These 17 T cell receptor beta chains came from one sample sequenced in a study of OX40 agonist ivuxolimab in advanced cancers. Libraries were prepared by immunoSEQ multiplex PCR; TCRdb keeps only in-frame clonotypes and omits some of them. The data hold about 76,000 clones, with around four fifths observed a single time. The starting material was CD4+ or CD8+ T cells sorted from blood, obtained in a trial of the OX40 agonist ivuxolimab. These receptor sequences come from an adult with an advanced solid tumor such as melanoma, head and neck, liver or kidney cancer.

The chain uses TRBV6-1 and TRBJ1-1; the D is unclear. This CDR3 has 13 residues. Looked up from germline, CDR1 is MNHNS and CDR2 is SASEGT. Trimming took 7 bases from V and 1 from J, leaving 10 bases between them. CDR3 bases: TGTGCCAGCATAGCCACATCGAACACTGAAGCTTTCTTT. This sequence encodes CASIATSNTEAFF.

The chain recombines TRBV27 with TRBJ2-1, with TRBD1 matching 9 bases. The J segment lost 4 bases and the V segment lost 2 bases, leaving 9 bases of the junction unmatched. The CDR3 runs 17 residues. Germline V gives CDR1 MNHEY, CDR2 SMNVEV (reference sequence). The CDR3 protein is CASSLKSPGQGYNEQFF. The CDR3 DNA follows: TGTGCCAGCAGTTTAAAGAGCCCGGGACAGGGATACAATGAGCAGTTCTTC.

The V and J genes are TRBV7-9 and TRBJ1-6, with D possibly TRBD1 on 6 matching bases. Between the trimmed V and J ends, which lost 6 bases and 8 bases, there was a span of 11 bases. The CDR3 extends over 13 amino acids. Per germline, CDR1 SEHNR and CDR2 FQNEAQ (reference sequence). The CDR3 bases are TGTGCCAGCAGGGGACAAGTTTATTCACCCCTCCACTTT. It is translated as CASRGQVYSPLHF.

This sequence joins TRBV7-2 and TRBJ1-3; D not resolved. Trimming stripped 3 bases from V and 4 bases from J, with 7 bases between. The CDR3 has 13 amino acids. Germline-derived CDR1 and CDR2 are SGHTA and FQGNSA. This CDR3 reads CASSFERGNTIYF. CDR3 sequence (DNA): TGTGCCAGCAGCTTTGAGCGAGGAAACACCATATATTTT.

This chain's CDR3 is CASSETTDQPQHF. The CDR3, as DNA: TGCGCCAGCAGCGAAACGACGGACCAGCCCCAGCATTTT. V is TRBV5-1 and J is TRBJ1-5; D is unclear. Germline lookup yields CDR1 SGHRS and CDR2 YFSETQ. The CDR3 is 13 residues long. The V end lost 4 bases, the J end lost 7 bases, and 12 bases lay between the germline ends.

V is TRBV27 and J is TRBJ2-7; 11 bases agree with TRBD2. Trimming took 7 bases from V and 6 from J; bases not matched to a gene: 8. This CDR3 contains 14 residues. Looked up from germline, CDR1 is MNHEY and CDR2 is SMNVEV (reference sequence). CDR3 residues: CASTSSGTSGEQYF. The CDR3 DNA reads TGTGCCAGCACTAGCTCCGGGACTAGCGGCGAGCAGTACTTC.

The gene calls are TRBV6-6 and TRBJ1-5, with 10 bases identical to TRBD1. V lost 4 bases to trimming and J lost 2 bases; unmatched junction nucleotides: 2. Germline V lookup: CDR1 MNHNY, CDR2 SVGAGI (reference sequence). The CDR3 spans 15 residues. The chain's CDR3 is CASSWGTGGNQPQHF. The CDR3, as DNA: TGTGCCAGCAGTTGGGGGACAGGGGGCAATCAGCCCCAGCATTTT.

This chain uses TRBV5-1 with TRBJ2-7; D possibly corresponds to TRBD1 (6 bases). Trimming left V 1 base short and J 0 bases short, with 11 bases between. This CDR3 has 15 amino acids. Germline V gene data show CDR1 as SGHRS and CDR2 as YFSETQ. The CDR3 DNA reads TGCGCCAGCAGCTTGCCAGGGGCGATCTCCTACGAGCAGTACTTC. Encoded protein: CASSLPGAISYEQYF. Looking up the rest from reference TRBV5-1 and TRBJ2-7 gives the full variable domain: KAGVTQTPRYLIKTRGQQVTLSCSPISGHRSVSWYQQTPGQGLQFLFEYFSETQRNKGNFPGRFSGRQFSNSRSEMNVSTLELGDSALYLCASSLPGAISYEQYFGPGTRLTVT.

Within the sample, this clone is medium-sized (0.01 to 0.1%). The CDR3 is CASSPRTATVNYGYTF. CDR3 DNA sequence: TGCGCCAGCAGCCCTCGGACAGCAACTGTTAACTATGGCTACACCTTC. The chain is built from TRBV4-1 and TRBJ1-2, with D perhaps TRBD1 (6 bases). Germline-derived CDR1 and CDR2 are MGHRA and YSYEKL. This CDR3 is 16 amino acids long. The germline V and J ends were trimmed by 4 bases and 1 base, with 16 bases remaining between them.

The chain uses TRBV2 and TRBJ2-5; 8 bases match TRBD1. Germline-derived CDR1 and CDR2 are SNHLY and FYNNEI. V lost 1 base, J lost 5 bases, and 6 bases stayed unmatched. CDR3 length: 15 residues. The CDR3 coding sequence is TGTGCCAGCAGTGAAGGTCCAACAGGGGGGGAGACCCAGTACTTC. Translating gives CASSEGPTGGETQYF. The whole variable domain, filled in from reference TRBV2 and TRBJ2-5, reads EPEVTQTPSHQVTQMGQEVILRCVPISNHLYFYWYRQILGQKVEFLVSFYNNEISEKSEIFDDQFSVERPDGSNFTLKIRSTKLEDSAMYFCASSEGPTGGETQYFGPGTRLLVL.

This chain uses TRBV4-2 with TRBJ1-5; unclear D gene. V lost 1 base, J lost 5 bases, and 6 bases lay in between. Per germline, CDR1 LGHNA and CDR2 YNFKEQ. This CDR3 region has 13 residues. This CDR3 reads CASSQAIYQPQHF. The DNA for the CDR3 is TGTGCCAGCAGCCAAGCTATTTATCAGCCCCAGCATTTT.

The chain carries TRBV7-8 and TRBJ1-5; TRBD1 might be the D (5 bases). Germline V gene lookup returns CDR1 SGHVS and CDR2 FQNEAQ. V gave up 4 bases and J gave up 4 bases, with 14 bases separating them. The CDR3 has 15 residues. For the CDR3, the DNA is TGTGCCAGCAGCTCGGGGGGGGGACGGAATCAGCCCCAGCATTTT. Translating gives CASSSGGGRNQPQHF.

Only one count was recorded for this clone. The rearrangement joins TRBV4-1 to TRBJ2-7; D possibly corresponds to TRBD2 (7 bases). The length of the CDR3 is 16 residues. Deletions cut 10 bases from V and 0 bases from J, with 22 bases between. Germline V gives CDR1 MGHRA, CDR2 YSYEKL. The CDR3 DNA reads TGCGCCATCCTACTCGAGACGGGGGGCTACTCCTACGAGCAGTACTTC. This gives the protein CAILLETGGYSYEQYF.

The chain is built from TRBV9 and TRBJ2-2, with 10 bases identical to TRBD2. With V trimmed by 0 bases and J by 4 bases, 6 bases remained unmatched. This CDR3 is 17 amino acids long. Germline lookup yields CDR1 SGDLS and CDR2 YYNGEE. The CDR3 sequence: CASSVGLAGVGTGELFF. Here the CDR3 DNA reads TGTGCCAGCAGCGTAGGCCTAGCGGGAGTTGGCACCGGGGAGCTGTTTTTT.

The chain couples TRBV27 to TRBJ2-7; 8 bases agree with TRBD1. This CDR3 is 15 amino acids long. J lost 1 base, V lost 3 bases, and 5 bases had no gene match. Germline CDR1 is MNHEY and CDR2 is SMNVEV (reference sequence). CDR3: CASSLFGTGSYEQYF. The CDR3 region has the DNA TGTGCCAGCAGTTTGTTCGGGACAGGATCCTACGAGCAGTACTTC.

The V and J genes are TRBV7-8 and TRBJ1-5; 9 bases agree with TRBD1. CDR3 length: 16 amino acids. From germline, CDR1 is SGHVS and CDR2 FQNEAQ. V lost 1 base to trimming and J lost 10 bases; unmatched junction nucleotides: 11. CDR3 in DNA: TGTGCCAGCAGCTTAGAGGGGAACAGGGGGCGGCCCCCCCAGCATTTT. This gives the protein CASSLEGNRGRPPQHF. Full variable domain (remainder filled in from reference TRBV7-8 and TRBJ1-5): GAGVSQSPRYKVAKRGQDVALRCDPISGHVSLFWYQQALGQGPEFLTYFQNEAQLDKSGLPSDRFFAERPEGSVSTLKIQRTQQEDSAVYLCASSLEGNRGRPPQHFGDGTRLSIL.

The J gene is TRBJ2-3, the V gene TRBV10-3; TRBD1 agrees at 12 bases. Losses at the gene ends were 4 bases for V and 0 bases for J; bases not matched to a gene: 2. Per the germline V gene, CDR1 is ENHRY and CDR2 is SYGVKD. CDR3 length: 16 residues. CDR3 sequence reads: CAISGDRGQSTDTQYF. CDR3 in DNA: TGTGCCATCAGTGGGGACAGGGGGCAGAGCACAGATACGCAGTATTTT.